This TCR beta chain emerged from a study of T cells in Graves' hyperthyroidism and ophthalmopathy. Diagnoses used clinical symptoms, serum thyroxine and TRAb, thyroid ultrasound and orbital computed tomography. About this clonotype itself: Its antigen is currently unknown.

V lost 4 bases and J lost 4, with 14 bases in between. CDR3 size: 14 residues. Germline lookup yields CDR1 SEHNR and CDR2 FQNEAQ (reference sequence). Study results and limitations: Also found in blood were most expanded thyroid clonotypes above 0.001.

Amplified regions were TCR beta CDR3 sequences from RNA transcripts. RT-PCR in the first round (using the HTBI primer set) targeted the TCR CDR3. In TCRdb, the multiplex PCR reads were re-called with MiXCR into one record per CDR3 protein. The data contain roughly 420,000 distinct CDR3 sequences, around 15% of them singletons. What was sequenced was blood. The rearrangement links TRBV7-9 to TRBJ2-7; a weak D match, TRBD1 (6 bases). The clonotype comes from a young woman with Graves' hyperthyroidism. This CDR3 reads CASSSGTPRYEQYF. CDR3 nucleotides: TGTGCCAGCAGCTCCGGGACACCTCGGTACGAGCAGTACTTC.